Listed below are T cell receptor beta chains from one sample, sequenced in a study of cytomegalovirus exposure and HLA in healthy donors. Only in-frame clones appear in the TCRdb table, and some are missing; sequencing was by immunoSEQ multiplex PCR. The sample yields about 140,000 clones, roughly 78% seen once. The sequenced sample consisted of PBMCs. These receptors were taken from a man aged 18 to 29 in good health and CMV-seropositive. Both conserved end residues are part of each CDR3. Each record gives: clone size, D gene, J gene, V gene, CDR3 DNA, CDR3 protein. A D gene is named only where the DNA matches it firmly. The size field is filled for only some rows; it gives once, few, many or a size class.

>NA|NA|TRBJ2-3|TRBV4-1
TGCGCCAGCAGTATCTCCCCAGCAGATACGCAGTATTTT
CASSISPADTQYF
>few|NA|TRBJ2-3|TRBV6-1
TGTGCCAGCAGCCTTGGCTCCAGCACAGATACGCAGTATTTT
CASSLGSSTDTQYF
>NA|NA|TRBJ2-7|TRBV4-1
TGCGCCAGCAGCCAAGGGAGGGACTCTTCCTACGAGCAGTACTTC
CASSQGRDSSYEQYF
>NA|TRBD2|TRBJ2-1|TRBV6-5
TGTGCCAGCACCTATGGGGGGGATTACAATGAGCAGTTCTTC
CASTYGGDYNEQFF
>NA|NA|TRBJ1-1|TRBV6-5
TGTGCCAGCAGTTACTCCAGGGACACCAACACTGAAGCTTTCTTT
CASSYSRDTNTEAFF
>NA|TRBD1|TRBJ2-7|TRBV11-2
TGTGCCAGCAGCTTCTCCCGCCTACAGGGGAGTTGGAACTACGAGCAGTACTTC
CASSFSRLQGSWNYEQYF
>NA|NA|TRBJ1-1|TRBV7-2
TGTGCCAGCAGCTTAAGGGCAGGGCGCCTCAAAGCTTTCTTT
CASSLRAGRLKAFF
>few|NA|TRBJ1-4|TRBV27
TGTGCCAGCAGTCCCCGACAGGCGAGCAATGAAAAACTGTTTTTT
CASSPRQASNEKLFF
>NA|NA|TRBJ2-6|TRBV2
TGTGCCAGCAGTGACGGGCAGGGAACTGGGGCCAACGTCCTGACTTTC
CASSDGQGTGANVLTF
>NA|TRBD2|TRBJ2-7|TRBV5-4
TGTGCCAGCAGCAAGACTAGCGACGGTTCCTACGAGCAGTACTTC
CASSKTSDGSYEQYF
>NA|TRBD2|TRBJ2-1|TRBV27
TGTGCCAGCAGTCCCCGGACTAGTACATACAATGAGCAGTTCTTC
CASSPRTSTYNEQFF
>NA|TRBD1|TRBJ2-3|TRBV5-1
TGCGCCAGCAGCACACAGGGGGCCGGCACAGATACGCAGTATTTT
CASSTQGAGTDTQYF
>NA|NA|TRBJ2-2|TRBV7-3
TGTGCCAGCAGCTTACTAGCCGTTAAGAACACCGGGGAGCTGTTTTTT
CASSLLAVKNTGELFF
>NA|NA|TRBJ1-2|TRBV9
TGTGCCAGCAGCGTAGGGGGAGGCTATGGCTACACCTTC
CASSVGGGYGYTF
>NA|TRBD2|TRBJ2-7|TRBV9
TGTGCCAGCAGCGTAGAAGTGGGACTAGTCGGGTACGAGCAGTACTTC
CASSVEVGLVGYEQYF
>few|NA|TRBJ2-3|TRBV4-1
TGCGCCAGCAGCCAAGACAGCCTGCCGGGAGATACGCAGTATTTT
CASSQDSLPGDTQYF
>NA|NA|TRBJ1-2|TRBV4-1
TGCGCCAGCAGTAGAGCGGGCTATGGCTACACCTTC
CASSRAGYGYTF
>NA|NA|TRBJ2-3|TRBV11-2
TGTGCCAGCAGCTCCGACAGGTTCGCGGGAGATACGCAGTATTTT
CASSSDRFAGDTQYF
>NA|NA|TRBJ2-5|TRBV7-7
TGTGCTAGCAGCTTGGGTCGCGGGGGCTCAGAGACCCAGTACTTC
CASSLGRGGSETQYF
>NA|NA|TRBJ2-1|TRBV28
TGTGCCAGCACCCGGGGGACAGAGATTTACAATGAGCAGTTCTTC
CASTRGTEIYNEQFF
>NA|NA|TRBJ2-2|TRBV6-1
TGTGCCAGCAAAGGAGCCAGGGTCGGCGCCGGGGAGCTGTTTTTT
CASKGARVGAGELFF
>NA|NA|TRBJ2-7|TRBV7-9
TGTGCCAGCAGCTCCCTAATCGAGGCGAGCTCCTACGAGCAGTACTTC
CASSSLIEASSYEQYF
>NA|TRBD1|TRBJ2-7|TRBV7-7
TGTGCTAGCAGTCCCCACACGGAGGGACAGGGGACTGGCGAGCAGTACTTC
CASSPHTEGQGTGEQYF
>NA|NA|TRBJ1-2|TRBV5-6
TGTGCCAGCAGCTTGTCTTTCCAGGGCTATGGCTACACCTTC
CASSLSFQGYGYTF
>once|NA|TRBJ1-2|TRBV11-2
TGTGCCAGCAGCGACTTCGCGTCAGGGGATGGCTACACCTTC
CASSDFASGDGYTF
>NA|TRBD1|TRBJ2-2|TRBV2
TGTGCCAGCACTCCCGGGACAGGGAACACCGGGGAGCTGTTTTTT
CASTPGTGNTGELFF
>NA|NA|TRBJ2-7|TRBV9
TGTGCCAGCAGCGGAGGGCCTGCGGACGGGCAGTACTTC
CASSGGPADGQYF
>once|TRBD1|TRBJ1-3|TRBV2
TGTGCCAGCAGTGGGGACAGAAGAAACACCATATATTTT
CASSGDRRNTIYF
>few|NA|TRBJ1-1|TRBV5-4
TGTGCCAGCAGCTTGGTCGGGTACACTGAAGCTTTCTTT
CASSLVGYTEAFF
>NA|NA|TRBJ1-1|TRBV5-6
TGTGCCAGCAGCCCTCCGGGCACTGAAGCTTTCTTT
CASSPPGTEAFF
>NA|NA|TRBJ2-1|TRBV10-2
TGCGCCAGCAGTGCTTCGGCGGGTATATACAATGAGCAGTTCTTC
CASSASAGIYNEQFF
>NA|TRBD1|TRBJ1-4|TRBV5-5
TGTGCCAGCAGCTTGCCCCCCGGGACAGGGGCTGAAAAACTGTTTTTT
CASSLPPGTGAEKLFF
>few|NA|TRBJ1-4|TRBV6-1
TGTGCCAGCAATACGTTCCCGGGGGAAAAACTGTTTTTT
CASNTFPGEKLFF
>NA|NA|TRBJ1-1|TRBV7-9
TGTGCCAGCAGCAACTCCCAGGGGAACACTGAAGCTTTCTTT
CASSNSQGNTEAFF
>NA|TRBD1|TRBJ2-1|TRBV6-5
TGTGCCAGCACAACAGGGGGAACCTACAATGAGCAGTTCTTC
CASTTGGTYNEQFF
>NA|TRBD2|TRBJ2-7|TRBV27
TGTGCCAGCAGTTATCTAGCGGGAGGATGGGAGCAGTACTTC
CASSYLAGGWEQYF
>NA|NA|TRBJ1-1|TRBV7-2
TGTGCCAGCAGCTTAATTGAAGGGCAGGGGGCTTTCTTT
CASSLIEGQGAFF
>NA|NA|TRBJ1-5|TRBV7-9
TGTGCCAGCAGCTTAGACAGCCTCAATCAGCCCCAGCATTTT
CASSLDSLNQPQHF
>NA|TRBD2|TRBJ2-1|TRBV2
TGTGCCAGCAAAAGGCTAGCGGGTGGGAATGAGCAGTTCTTC
CASKRLAGGNEQFF
>NA|NA|TRBJ1-5|TRBV28
TGTGCCAGCAGTGGGGTACGGGATCAGCCCCACCATTTT
CASSGVRDQPHHF
>once|NA|TRBJ1-5|TRBV6-5
TGTGCCAGCAGTTCGCGAACAGGGAAACAGCCCCAGCATTTT
CASSSRTGKQPQHF
>NA|NA|TRBJ1-2|TRBV4-1
TGCGCCAGCAGCCAAGATAGCCCCAGCCCTAACTATGGCTACACCTTC
CASSQDSPSPNYGYTF
>NA|NA|TRBJ2-3|TRBV14
TGTGCCAGCAGCCAAGAAAGGGGTTATACGCAGTATTTT
CASSQERGYTQYF
>NA|TRBD1|TRBJ1-1|TRBV6-5
TGTGCCAGCAGCCTCCGGGGACAGGGATCCTTCGAAGCTTTCTTT
CASSLRGQGSFEAFF
>few|NA|TRBJ1-2|TRBV29-1
TGCAGCGTTATCGGAGACTCGTATGGCTACACCTTC
CSVIGDSYGYTF
>once|NA|TRBJ1-1|TRBV28
TGTGCCAGCAGTTTAGAGGTGAACACTGAAGCTTTCTTT
CASSLEVNTEAFF
>NA|TRBD1|TRBJ2-2|TRBV2
TGTGCCAGCAGTGCGGGACAGTACACCGGGGAGCTGTTTTTT
CASSAGQYTGELFF
>NA|TRBD1|TRBJ2-7|TRBV27
TGTGCCAGCAGAGACGGACAGGGAGCTCCCTACGAGCAGTACTTC
CASRDGQGAPYEQYF
>NA|NA|TRBJ2-7|TRBV30
TGTGCCTGGAGTCGGACAGGGAGGGAGGAGCAGTACTTC
CAWSRTGREEQYF